One sample yielded the 2 T cell receptor beta chains listed below, sequenced in a study of blood T cells in healthy people across ages. A sample-barcoded 5' primer and a J-beta primer mix were used in a second PCR of about 6 to 11 cycles. TCRdb redid the calling of the 5' RACE reads with MiXCR, one entry per CDR3 protein. This table has about 800,000 distinct CDR3 sequences, approximately 25% appearing once. The sample was also reused in another study, on T cells of mothers and their children.

The sample taken for sequencing was blood. These receptor sequences come from a boy younger than 18 in good health.

This clonotype has more than one count but fewer than ten. V is TRBV29-1 and J is TRBJ1-1, with D tentatively TRBD1 (5 bases). This CDR3 region has 13 residues. Trimming pared 7 bases from V and 3 bases from J, leaving 15 bases between. From germline, CDR1 is SQVTM and CDR2 ANQGSEA. This CDR3 reads CSGRGVGDTEAFF. The CDR3 DNA sequence: TGCAGCGGCCGAGGGGTGGGGGACACTGAAGCTTTCTTT.

With respect to this clonotype: One end of the junction varies from germline; a read error may be responsible. The chain has TRBV10-3 and TRBJ2-3; D is possibly TRBD1 or TRBD2 (6 bases each). Germline V gene sequence: CDR1 ENHRY, CDR2 SYGVKD. The CDR3 has 16 amino acids. The CDR3 spells CAIRESGDIRTDTQYF. CDR3 nucleotide sequence: TGTGCCATCAGAGAGTCGGGGGACATACGCACAGATACGCAGTATTTT.